A single sample is the source of the 7 T cell receptor beta chains below, sequenced in a study of blood T cell repertoires in COVID-19. Assay: immunoSEQ multiplex PCR; the TCRdb copy retains only in-frame clones and omits some. In the table there are 330,000 or so clones, approximately 89% of which are singletons. Material for sequencing was peripheral blood. These receptors were collected from an older woman with COVID-19, enrolled during active disease.

The chain recombines TRBV30 with TRBJ2-7, with D unclear. Per germline, CDR1 GTSNPN and CDR2 SVGIG (reference sequence). V gave up 1 base and J gave up 0 bases, with 10 bases separating them. CDR3 length equals 14 residues. The CDR3 loop is CAWSGYRSSYEQYF. CDR3 nucleotides: TGTGCCTGGAGTGGTTACAGAAGCTCCTACGAGCAGTACTTC.

Written as DNA, the CDR3 is TGTGCCAGCAGCCATCAACAGGAACTCAAATACTCTGGAAACACCATATATTTT. Translation: CASSHQQELKYSGNTIYF. The chain employs TRBV5-5 and TRBJ1-3; D perhaps matches TRBD1 (5 bases). The CDR3 covers 18 residues. Germline V gene sequence: CDR1 SGHKS, CDR2 YYEKEE (reference sequence). Trimming removed 4 bases from V and 0 bases from J, with 20 bases in between.

The J gene is TRBJ1-4, the V gene TRBV11-2; 9 bases agree with TRBD1. Germline loops: CDR1 SGHAT, CDR2 FQNNGV. Trimming at V came to 5 bases and at J to 8 bases, leaving 9 bases not matched to a gene. CDR3 length: 15 amino acids. The CDR3 region has the DNA TGTGCCAGCAGCCCCATGACAGGGGGAAAAGAAAAACTGTTTTTT. It is translated as CASSPMTGGKEKLFF.

This chain uses TRBV28 with TRBJ1-2, with D possibly being TRBD1 (5 bases). The CDR3 length is 14 residues. V shed 2 bases and J shed 4 bases, with 11 bases lying between them. The germline CDR1 and CDR2 sequences are MDHEN and SYDVKM. The CDR3 is CASSLGAYSYGYTF. CDR3 sequence (DNA): TGTGCCAGCAGTTTAGGGGCTTACAGCTATGGCTACACCTTC.

This clone was picked up one time. The CDR3 spells CASGQAYTEAFF. In DNA, the CDR3 is TGTGCCAGTGGACAGGCCTACACTGAAGCTTTCTTT. This rearrangement joins TRBV6-6 to TRBJ1-1, with 7 bases fitting TRBD1. Germline CDR1 reads MNHNY; CDR2 reads SVGAGI (reference sequence). V was clipped by 9 bases and J by 3 bases; unmatched bases: 4. The CDR3 has 12 amino acids.

This chain connects TRBV18 to TRBJ2-2, with 8 bases identical to TRBD1. Germline V lookup: CDR1 KGHSH, CDR2 LQKENI. The length of the CDR3 is 15 residues. The junction had 3 bases not matched to a gene; V was cut back by 6 bases and J by 0 bases. Here the CDR3 reads CASSLQGANTGELFF. The CDR3 DNA reads as TGTGCCAGCTCTCTACAGGGGGCGAACACCGGGGAGCTGTTTTTT.

This CDR3 reads CASSPGQGYTF. CDR3 DNA sequence: TGTGCCAGCTCACCCGGACAGGGCTACACCTTC. The V call is TRBV18, the J call TRBJ1-2; D perhaps matches TRBD1 (6 bases). V dropped 3 bases and J dropped 8 bases, with 7 bases sitting between them. Germline CDR1 is KGHSH and CDR2 is LQKENI. This CDR3 is built from 11 residues.